This entry lists 27 T cell receptor beta chains sequenced from one sample in a study of T cell responses to AZD1222 COVID-19 vaccine. The table came from immunoSEQ multiplex PCR; TCRdb's copy has only in-frame clones and leaves some out. The data hold about 150,000 clones, with roughly nine tenths observed a single time. The sequences come from peripheral blood, collected on day 0 of AZD1222 vaccination. These receptors came from an adult in good health.

In its sample, this clone was seen a few times. V and J are TRBV4-3 and TRBJ2-7; D not resolved. Germline V gene sequence: CDR1 LGHNA, CDR2 YSLEER. The CDR3 loop spans 14 amino acids. V lost 0 bases and J lost 7, with 13 bases in between. The CDR3 reads CASSQDLGMGEQYF. The CDR3 coding sequence is TGCGCCAGCAGCCAAGATTTAGGGATGGGAGAGCAGTACTTC.

This clone came up once. This sequence joins TRBV24-1 and TRBJ1-2; weak D call: TRBD1 (5 bases). The CDR3 runs to 14 residues. CDR1 KGHDR and CDR2 SFDVKD come from the germline V gene. The V gene lost 3 bases and the J gene lost 3 bases, with 10 bases spanning the gap. CDR3 in DNA: TGTGCCACCAGTGATGCAGGGCAGGACTATGGCTACACCTTC. Residues: CATSDAGQDYGYTF.

The chain carries TRBV10-3 and TRBJ1-2, with unresolved D. V was cut by 3 bases and J by 3 bases, with 8 bases left in between. Germline assignment: CDR1 ENHRY and CDR2 SYGVKD. The CDR3 spans 13 residues. The CDR3 DNA is TGTGCCATCAGTGAAGGAGCGGACTATGGCTACACCTTC. Translating it yields CAISEGADYGYTF.

The chain recombines TRBV4-3 with TRBJ2-2; weak D call: TRBD2 (6 bases). V lost 1 base, J lost 7 bases, and 10 bases lay in between. CDR3 length equals 14 residues. Per germline, CDR1 LGHNA and CDR2 YSLEER. The CDR3 loop is CASSQVGGDGELFF. The CDR3 coding sequence is TGCGCCAGCAGCCAAGTCGGGGGTGACGGGGAGCTGTTTTTT.

The V and J genes are TRBV5-5 and TRBJ2-5; TRBD2 might be the D (6 bases). The germline V and J ends were trimmed by 0 bases and 0 bases, with 9 bases remaining between them. Per the germline V gene, CDR1 is SGHKS and CDR2 is YYEKEE (reference sequence). The CDR3 totals 15 residues. The CDR3 DNA follows: TGTGCCAGCAGCTTGGGACTAGTCTACCAAGAGACCCAGTACTTC. Encoded protein: CASSLGLVYQETQYF.

The gene calls are TRBV4-1 and TRBJ2-2; no reliable D call. The V gene's germline CDR1 is MGHRA and CDR2 YSYEKL. This CDR3 is built from 14 residues. The V end was cut by 1 base, the J end by 4 bases, with 7 bases between. The CDR3 nucleotides read TGCGCCAGCAGCCAAGTGCACGGCACCGGGGAGCTGTTTTTT. Amino acids: CASSQVHGTGELFF.

The chain employs TRBV19 and TRBJ1-5; the D gene is possibly TRBD1 (5 bases). The CDR3 sequence is 14 residues long. Trimming left V 3 bases short and J 3 bases short, with 9 bases between. Germline lookup yields CDR1 LNHDA and CDR2 SQIVND (reference sequence). This chain's CDR3 is CASSIRDANQPQHF. The CDR3 DNA reads as TGTGCCAGTAGTATCCGGGACGCCAATCAGCCCCAGCATTTT.

The V and J genes are TRBV11-2 and TRBJ1-2, with TRBD1 matching over 9 bases. The CDR3 sequence is 17 residues long. With V trimmed by 4 bases and J by 2 bases, 11 bases remained unmatched. Germline V gives CDR1 SGHAT, CDR2 FQNNGV. This CDR3 reads CASSSYRGRITNYGYTF. CDR3 DNA sequence: TGTGCCAGCAGCTCCTACAGGGGGCGCATCACCAACTATGGCTACACCTTC.

This chain connects TRBV19 to TRBJ2-5, with D tentatively TRBD1 or TRBD2 (5 bases each). Germline CDR1 reads LNHDA; CDR2 reads SQIVND (reference sequence). The CDR3 contains 13 residues. V dropped 6 bases and J dropped 2 bases, with 10 bases sitting between them. The CDR3 nucleotides read TGTGCCAGTAGGGGACGGTTACAAGAGACCCAGTACTTC. The encoded protein is CASRGRLQETQYF.

This chain joins TRBV2 and TRBJ1-2, with TRBD1 identical over 7 bases. The J segment lost 6 bases and the V segment lost 9 bases, leaving 10 bases of the junction unmatched. Germline V gene data show CDR1 as SNHLY and CDR2 as FYNNEI. This CDR3 contains 13 residues. CDR3 sequence: CASSPQGLDGYTF. The CDR3 DNA follows: TGTGCCAGTAGTCCACAGGGGCTCGATGGCTACACCTTC. Filled out from reference TRBV2 and TRBJ1-2, the complete variable domain reads EPEVTQTPSHQVTQMGQEVILRCVPISNHLYFYWYRQILGQKVEFLVSFYNNEISEKSEIFDDQFSVERPDGSNFTLKIRSTKLEDSAMYFCASSPQGLDGYTFGSGTRLTVV.

This clone was seen only a few times. The V call is TRBV23-1, the J call TRBJ1-6, with D perhaps matching TRBD1 (6 bases). TRBV23-1 is identified as an open reading frame with a role that is uncertain. With 0 bases removed from V and 7 bases from J, the gap between germline ends came to 10 bases. The CDR3 totals 15 residues. The CDR3 sequence is CASSQSSQGNSPLHF. The DNA for the CDR3 is TGCGCCAGCAGTCAATCGAGCCAGGGGAATTCACCCCTCCACTTT.

This clone was detected once. The gene calls are TRBV7-2 and TRBJ2-3; D not certain. Germline V lookup: CDR1 SGHTA, CDR2 FQGNSA. The CDR3 contains 16 residues. V was cut by 5 bases and J by 0 bases, with 15 bases left in between. This CDR3 is CASSRVRRPSTDTQYF. The CDR3 DNA is TGTGCCAGCAGCCGGGTTAGAAGGCCTAGCACAGATACGCAGTATTTT. The full variable domain, completed using reference TRBV7-2 and TRBJ2-3, is GAGVSQSPSNKVTEKGKDVELRCDPISGHTALYWYRQSLGQGLEFLIYFQGNSAPDKSGLPSDRFSAERTGGSVSTLTIQRTQQEDSAVYLCASSRVRRPSTDTQYFGPGTRLTVL.

By share of the sample, this clone is medium-sized (0.01 to 0.1%). The chain links TRBV4-2 to TRBJ2-7; D ambiguous. This CDR3 region has 15 residues. The V gene lost 0 bases and the J gene lost 0 bases, with 9 bases spanning the gap. Germline loops: CDR1 LGHNA, CDR2 YNFKEQ. CDR3 bases: TGTGCCAGCAGCCAAGATGACGGAAGCTCCTACGAGCAGTACTTC. As protein: CASSQDDGSSYEQYF.

The chain links TRBV7-3 to TRBJ2-3, with 7 bases identical to TRBD1. The germline gives CDR1 SGHTA, CDR2 FQGTGA. This CDR3 has 13 residues. The J segment lost 2 bases and the V segment lost 6 bases, leaving 2 bases of the junction unmatched. This CDR3 reads CASRKGATDTQYF. CDR3 DNA: TGTGCCAGCAGAAAGGGGGCCACAGATACGCAGTATTTT.

The rearrangement uses TRBV6-5 and TRBJ2-7; D not resolved. Germline loops: CDR1 MNHEY, CDR2 SVGAGI. V lost 2 bases and J lost 2, with 7 bases in between. The length of the CDR3 is 13 residues. The CDR3 here is CASSYRKAYEQYF. The CDR3 nucleotides are TGTGCCAGCAGTTACAGGAAAGCCTACGAGCAGTACTTC.

This clone occurred once. The chain is built from TRBV11-2 and TRBJ1-2; TRBD1 agrees at 7 bases. J gave up 4 bases and V 1 base, and 6 bases lay outside the gene matches. Germline loops: CDR1 SGHAT, CDR2 FQNNGV. The CDR3 is 15 residues long. The CDR3 DNA follows: TGTGCCAGCAGCTTAGCAGGGGGGGGAGCCTATGGCTACACCTTC. Translation: CASSLAGGGAYGYTF.

The rearrangement uses TRBV30 and TRBJ1-6; weak D call: TRBD1 (6 bases). In germline, CDR1 is GTSNPN, CDR2 SVGIG (reference sequence). The CDR3 extends over 16 amino acids. With 5 bases removed from V and 10 bases from J, the gap between germline ends came to 24 bases. The CDR3 protein is CAWSPRGAGELSPLHF. CDR3 sequence (DNA): TGTGCCTGGTCCCCAAGGGGGGCAGGAGAGCTATCACCCCTCCACTTT.

V and J are TRBV7-6 and TRBJ2-1, with 7 bases aligning to TRBD1. Losses at the gene ends were 4 bases for V and 4 bases for J; bases not matched to a gene: 7. CDR1 and CDR2 from the germline V gene are SGHVS and FNYEAQ. The CDR3 is 15 residues long. DNA for the CDR3: TGTGCCAGCAGCTCGATGGGACAGAGTTACAATGAGCAGTTCTTC. Protein product: CASSSMGQSYNEQFF.

This clone was seen only a few times. The chain couples TRBV7-8 to TRBJ2-1, with D perhaps TRBD2 (5 bases). The CDR3 has 15 residues. Germline assignment: CDR1 SGHVS and CDR2 FQNEAQ. V lost 5 bases and J 5 bases, leaving 16 bases between the germline ends. CDR3 DNA sequence: TGTGCCAGCAGCCCTCTAGAGGAGAGGGACAATGAGCAGTTCTTC. This sequence encodes CASSPLEERDNEQFF.

V and J are TRBV5-6 and TRBJ1-4; 8 nucleotides align to TRBD1. CDR1 is SGHDT, CDR2 YYEEEE, per germline. CDR3 length equals 15 residues. After removal of 4 bases from V and 0 bases from J, the junction contained 2 bases not matched to a gene. Here the CDR3 reads CASSPDRATNEKLFF. The CDR3 nucleotides are TGTGCCAGCAGCCCGGACAGGGCAACTAATGAAAAACTGTTTTTT.

In its sample, this clone was seen a few times. The J gene is TRBJ2-5, the V gene TRBV3-1 (or the pseudogene TRBV3-2), with 8 bases lining up with TRBD1. V gave up 3 bases and J gave up 4 bases; unmatched junction bases: 7. CDR1 and CDR2 (germline): LGHDT, YNNKEL (reference sequence). The CDR3 contains 15 residues. The chain's CDR3 is CASSHETGQGETQYF. The DNA for the CDR3 is TGTGCCAGCAGCCATGAGACCGGACAGGGAGAGACCCAGTACTTC.

The chain employs TRBV18 and TRBJ2-1; D is undetermined. The CDR3 is 14 residues long. The germline CDR1 and CDR2 sequences are KGHSH and LQKENI. V was cut by 2 bases and J by 10 bases, with 15 bases left in between. The DNA of the CDR3 is TGTGCCAGCTCACCAACACCTCCGGATGAGGAGCAGTTCTTC. Encoded protein: CASSPTPPDEEQFF.

This chain connects TRBV7-2 to TRBJ2-2, with D hard to call. V lost 1 base to trimming and J lost 7 bases, with 7 bases between them. The CDR3 extends over 13 amino acids. CDR1 and CDR2 (germline): SGHTA, FQGNSA. CDR3 region: CASSLVGNGELFF. The DNA of the CDR3 is TGTGCCAGCAGCTTAGTGGGAAACGGGGAGCTGTTTTTT.

The chain couples TRBV11-2 to TRBJ1-2, with 10 bases lining up with TRBD1. The CDR3 consists of 16 residues. V lost 2 bases, J lost 0 bases, and 3 bases stayed unmatched. The germline CDR1 and CDR2 sequences are SGHAT and FQNNGV. This chain's CDR3 is CASSLWGTGANYGYTF. The CDR3 DNA sequence: TGTGCCAGCAGCTTATGGGGGACAGGGGCTAACTATGGCTACACCTTC.

The chain has TRBV3-1 (or the pseudogene TRBV3-2) and TRBJ1-6; 8 bases match TRBD1. Losses at the gene ends were 3 bases for V and 7 bases for J; bases not matched to a gene: 2. The germline V gene has CDR1 LGHDT and CDR2 YNNKEL (reference sequence). The CDR3 sequence is 14 residues long. The DNA for the CDR3 is TGTGCCAGCAGCCAGACAGGGGAGAATTCACCCCTCCACTTT. This encodes CASSQTGENSPLHF.

The rearrangement links TRBV7-6 to TRBJ1-1; D remains ambiguous. The CDR3 length is 15 residues. Germline V lookup: CDR1 SGHVS, CDR2 FNYEAQ. Trimming took 6 bases from V and 2 from J, leaving 16 bases between them. CDR3 protein: CASRPTGNRNTEAFF. For the CDR3, the DNA is TGTGCCAGCAGACCGACCGGGAATCGCAACACTGAAGCTTTCTTT. Drawing the rest from reference TRBV7-6 and TRBJ1-1, the complete variable domain is GAGVSQSPRYKVTKRGQDVALRCDPISGHVSLYWYRQALGQGPEFLTYFNYEAQQDKSGLPNDRFSAERPEGSISTLTIQRTEQRDSAMYRCASRPTGNRNTEAFFGQGTRLTVV.

This clone was recorded a few times. The sample carries other DNA sequences with the same CDR3. This rearrangement joins TRBV18 to TRBJ1-4; no reliable D call. The V end lost 3 bases, the J end lost 7 bases, and 12 bases lay between the germline ends. This CDR3 is 14 amino acids long. Germline V lookup: CDR1 KGHSH, CDR2 LQKENI. The CDR3 spells CASSPPGDSEKLFF. In DNA form, the CDR3 reads TGTGCCAGCTCACCGCCGGGAGATTCTGAAAAACTGTTTTTT.